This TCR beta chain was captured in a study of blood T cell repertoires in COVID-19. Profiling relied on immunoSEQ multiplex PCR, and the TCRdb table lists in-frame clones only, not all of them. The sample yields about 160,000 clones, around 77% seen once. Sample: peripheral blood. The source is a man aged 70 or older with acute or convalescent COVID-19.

The CDR3 is CASSEGLAGQSSYNEQFF. The CDR3 DNA sequence: TGTGCCAGCAGTGAGGGACTAGCGGGCCAAAGCTCCTACAATGAGCAGTTCTTC. This chain joins TRBV2 and TRBJ2-1, with TRBD2 identical over 12 bases. With 3 bases clipped from V and 0 bases from J, the junction kept 6 bases outside the gene matches. CDR3 length equals 18 residues. Germline V lookup: CDR1 SNHLY, CDR2 FYNNEI.